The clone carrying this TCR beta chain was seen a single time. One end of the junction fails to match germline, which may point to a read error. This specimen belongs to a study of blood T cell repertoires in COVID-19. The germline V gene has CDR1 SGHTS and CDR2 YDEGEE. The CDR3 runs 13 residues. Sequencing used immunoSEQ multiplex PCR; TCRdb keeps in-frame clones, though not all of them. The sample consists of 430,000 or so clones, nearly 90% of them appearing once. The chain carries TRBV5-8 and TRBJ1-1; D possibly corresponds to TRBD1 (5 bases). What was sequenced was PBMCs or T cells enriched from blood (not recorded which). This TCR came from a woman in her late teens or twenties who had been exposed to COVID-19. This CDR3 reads CASSSQVRGVRVF. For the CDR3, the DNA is TGTGCCAGCAGCTCACAGGTTCGCGGAGTGAGAGTCTTT. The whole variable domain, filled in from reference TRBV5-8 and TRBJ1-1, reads EAGVTQSPTHLIKTRGQQATLRCSPISGHTSVYWYQQALGLGLQFLLWYDEGEERNRGNFPPRFSGRQFPNYSSELNVNALELEDSALYLCASSSQVRGVRVFGQGTRLTVV.